Sequencing of this TCR beta chain was carried out in a study of T cell responses to AZD1222 COVID-19 vaccine. Study-wide points: Only a handful of individuals given AZD1222 were seropositive at baseline. Mapped onto spike, vaccine-associated CD4 TCRs spanned it and were dominant at 160-218 and 743-854. The study reported that nearly half of spike-specific TCRs target unmutated variant regions.

Second-dose timings of about 4 or about 12 weeks were pooled. The CDR3 totals 15 residues. J gave up 1 base and V 0 bases, and 0 bases lay outside the gene matches. Looked up from germline, CDR1 is ENHRY and CDR2 is SYGVKD. About this clone itself: Its antigen is as yet unknown.

TCRdb keeps only in-frame clones here, not all; method: immunoSEQ multiplex PCR. The sample has 150,000 or so clones, approximately 91% seen once. The chain combines TRBV10-3 with TRBJ1-1, with 9 nucleotides matching TRBD1. The material was peripheral blood, obtained 28 days after the second AZD1222 dose. The sequence derives from an adult who received the AZD1222 COVID-19 vaccine. The CDR3: CAISESDRGNTEAFF. DNA of the CDR3: TGTGCCATCAGTGAGTCGGACAGGGGGAACACTGAAGCTTTCTTT.